The rows below give T cell receptor beta chains drawn from one sample of a study of T cell responses to AZD1222 COVID-19 vaccine. The repertoire was sequenced with immunoSEQ multiplex PCR; TCRdb's copy has only in-frame clones and lacks some. Here the sample spans 150,000 to 180,000 clones, 90% to 95% being singletons. The sequencing used peripheral blood, collected 28 days after the second AZD1222 dose. These receptors were collected from an adult who received the AZD1222 COVID-19 vaccine. The CDR3 runs from the conserved cysteine through the conserved F or W. The order of the fields is J gene, D gene, V gene, clone size, CDR3 protein, CDR3 DNA. A D gene is named only where the DNA matches it firmly. The size of a clone is reported for some rows only, either as once, few or many, or as a class for expanded clones.

TRBJ2-5 | NA | TRBV30 | few | CAWSMGRRLIEETQYF | TGTGCCTGGAGTATGGGGAGGAGGCTAATTGAAGAGACCCAGTACTTC
TRBJ2-1 | TRBD2 | TRBV28 | NA | CASSLGRVNNNEQFF | TGTGCCAGCAGCCTGGGGAGGGTAAACAACAATGAGCAGTTCTTC
TRBJ2-3 | NA | TRBV1 | NA | CTSSHTGEASGRDTQYF | TGCACCAGCAGCCACACCGGGGAGGCTAGCGGGCGAGATACGCAGTATTTT
TRBJ1-4 | NA | TRBV7-9 | once | CASSLEAAATNEKLFF | TGTGCCAGCAGCTTAGAGGCAGCTGCAACTAATGAAAAACTGTTTTTT
TRBJ2-6 | NA | TRBV6-6 | NA | CASSYPGSKSNVLTF | TGTGCCAGCAGTTACCCAGGGTCCAAGTCCAACGTCCTGACTTTC
TRBJ1-1 | NA | TRBV25-1 | once | CASSEMGEAFF | TGTGCCAGCAGTGAAATGGGGGAAGCTTTCTTT
TRBJ2-1 | TRBD2 | TRBV4-1 | NA | CASSQEKLAGGYNEQFF | TGCGCCAGCAGCCAAGAGAAGCTAGCGGGTGGCTACAATGAGCAGTTCTTC
TRBJ1-1 | NA | TRBV30 | once | CAWSVPGEAFF | TGTGCCTGGAGTGTACCAGGTGAAGCTTTCTTT
TRBJ1-4 | TRBD1 | TRBV6-1 | NA | CASSESGGSQEKLFF | TGTGCCAGCAGTGAATCAGGGGGATCGCAAGAAAAACTGTTTTTT
TRBJ1-5 | NA | TRBV14 | few | CASSQGLRQPQHF | TGTGCCAGCAGCCAAGGTCTGCGGCAGCCCCAGCATTTT
TRBJ2-2 | NA | TRBV7-6 | NA | CASSSRNEGGRVAGELFF | TGTGCCAGCAGCTCCCGGAACGAGGGGGGGCGAGTAGCCGGGGAGCTGTTTTTT
TRBJ2-7 | TRBD2 | TRBV2 | NA | CASRRLAASWQYF | TGTGCCAGCAGACGCCTAGCGGCCTCTTGGCAGTACTTC
TRBJ1-4 | NA | TRBV19 | few | CASTPRVVGAGASEKLFF | TGTGCCAGTACTCCCCGAGTGGTCGGGGCGGGGGCGAGTGAAAAACTGTTTTTT
TRBJ1-1 | NA | TRBV6-5 | few | CASSRRANTEAFF | TGTGCCAGCAGCCGACGAGCGAACACTGAAGCTTTCTTT
TRBJ2-7 | TRBD2 | TRBV28 | NA | CASSLTRLAITYEQYF | TGTGCCAGCAGTTTGACCCGACTAGCGATAACCTACGAGCAGTACTTC
TRBJ1-2 | NA | TRBV19 | NA | CASSIGRGGGYTF | TGTGCCAGTAGTATCGGCAGGGGTGGTGGCTACACCTTC
TRBJ1-2 | TRBD1 | TRBV27 | NA | CASRPDRASYGYTF | TGTGCCAGCAGGCCTGACAGGGCCAGCTATGGCTACACCTTC
TRBJ1-1 | NA | TRBV5-4 | NA | CASSLEQTEAFF | TGTGCCAGCAGCTTGGAACAGACTGAAGCTTTCTTT
TRBJ2-7 | NA | TRBV27 | NA | CASSLLQGGEQYF | TGTGCCAGCAGTTTATTACAGGGAGGCGAGCAGTACTTC
TRBJ2-2 | NA | TRBV30 | NA | CAWGKIPNTGELFF | TGTGCCTGGGGAAAGATCCCGAACACCGGGGAGCTGTTTTTT
TRBJ1-2 | NA | TRBV2 | NA | CASSEETMTLKDGYTF | TGTGCCAGCAGTGAGGAAACGATGACCCTCAAGGATGGCTACACCTTC
TRBJ2-2 | NA | TRBV7-8 | NA | CASSLVGRGVPGELFF | TGTGCCAGCAGCTTGGTCGGGCGAGGAGTTCCCGGGGAGCTGTTTTTT
TRBJ2-7 | TRBD1 | TRBV28 | NA | CASSPGGVYEQYF | TGTGCCAGCAGCCCAGGGGGCGTTTACGAGCAGTACTTC
TRBJ2-6 | NA | TRBV4-1 | NA | CASSQDLTRVTGFGANVLTF | TGCGCCAGCAGCCAAGACCTCACTAGAGTTACAGGGTTCGGGGCCAACGTCCTGACTTTC
TRBJ2-1 | NA | TRBV20-1 | NA | CSASFSASITYNEQFF | TGCAGTGCTAGTTTTTCGGCTAGTATAACCTACAATGAGCAGTTCTTC
TRBJ2-2 | NA | TRBV2 | NA | CASSDLGHLTGELFF | TGTGCCAGCAGTGACTTGGGACACCTCACCGGGGAGCTGTTTTTT